This record concerns one TCR beta chain sequence. These data belong to a study of control samples from healthy donors and cancer patients. Libraries were prepared by immunoSEQ multiplex PCR; TCRdb keeps only in-frame clonotypes and omits some of them. The data show under 30,000 clones, almost 85% seen once. Germline-derived CDR1 and CDR2 are SNHLY and FYNNEI. Trimming removed 4 bases from V and 8 bases from J; junction bases left unmatched: 10. CDR3 length equals 15 residues. The clonotype comes from a woman aged 55-70 years with head and neck cancer. V usage is TRBV2 and J usage is TRBJ2-2, with 7 bases identical to TRBD2. The specimen sequenced was PBMCs. CDR3 sequence: CASSALAARVGELFF. The CDR3 DNA is TGTGCCAGCAGTGCCCTAGCGGCCCGGGTTGGGGAGCTGTTTTTT.